These 6 T cell receptor beta chains share one sample of origin, sequenced in a study of cytomegalovirus exposure and HLA in healthy donors. The PCR had 60 Vbeta and 13 Jbeta primers. Assay used: immunoSEQ multiplex PCR; TCRdb lists only in-frame clones, some missing. The sample consists of approximately 110,000 clones, approximately 80% of them appearing once. Sequenced material: PBMCs. The receptor set was obtained from a human donor in good health.

In its sample, this clone was seen a few times. V usage is TRBV19 and J usage is TRBJ1-5; tentative D call: TRBD1 (5 bases). Per the germline V gene, CDR1 is LNHDA and CDR2 is SQIVND (reference sequence). The V gene lost 6 bases and the J gene lost 4 bases, with 16 bases spanning the gap. The CDR3 runs 15 residues. The CDR3 DNA reads TGTGCCAGTAGCTCGAGGAGGGGAGGGAATCAGCCCCAGCATTTT. It codes for CASSSRRGGNQPQHF.

The rearrangement uses TRBV7-6 and TRBJ2-2; the match to TRBD1 covers 10 bases. Germline CDR1 reads SGHVS; CDR2 reads FNYEAQ. Unmatched junction bases numbered 6, after V lost 5 bases and J lost 15 bases. CDR3 length: 12 residues. The CDR3 is CASSLGQGGVFF. CDR3 nucleotides: TGTGCCAGCAGCCTCGGACAGGGGGGGGTGTTTTTT.

This clone was recorded only once. The rearrangement joins TRBV28 to TRBJ2-5; 10 bases are a match to TRBD1. This CDR3 has 17 residues. V lost 5 bases to trimming and J lost 1 base; unmatched junction nucleotides: 10. Germline loops: CDR1 MDHEN, CDR2 SYDVKM. CDR3 sequence reads: CASSPFPGQGPQETQYF. Written as DNA, the CDR3 is TGTGCCAGCAGTCCTTTTCCGGGACAGGGGCCCCAAGAGACCCAGTACTTC.

This clone was observed a handful of times. The chain is built from TRBV5-1 and TRBJ2-7; possible D gene TRBD1, 6 bases. The germline V and J ends were trimmed by 2 bases and 4 bases, with 7 bases remaining between them. The CDR3 loop spans 12 amino acids. Germline V gene data show CDR1 as SGHRS and CDR2 as YFSETQ. CDR3 DNA: TGCGCCAGCAGCTTTCAGGGGTACGAGCAGTACTTC. Encoded protein: CASSFQGYEQYF. Drawing the rest from reference TRBV5-1 and TRBJ2-7, the complete variable domain is KAGVTQTPRYLIKTRGQQVTLSCSPISGHRSVSWYQQTPGQGLQFLFEYFSETQRNKGNFPGRFSGRQFSNSRSEMNVSTLELGDSALYLCASSFQGYEQYFGPGTRLTVT.

This clone appeared a single time. The chain recombines TRBV5-1 with TRBJ1-1; 11 bases align to TRBD1. Trimming took 3 bases from V and 3 from J; bases not matched to a gene: 7. From germline, CDR1 is SGHRS and CDR2 YFSETQ. The CDR3 covers 16 residues. The CDR3 sequence: CASSSDRGLRYTEAFF. Here the CDR3 DNA reads TGCGCCAGCAGCTCGGACAGGGGGCTAAGGTACACTGAAGCTTTCTTT.

The chain couples TRBV9 to TRBJ1-2; D is perhaps TRBD1 (5 bases). The germline CDR1 and CDR2 sequences are SGDLS and YYNGEE. The CDR3 sequence is 18 residues long. The germline V and J ends were trimmed by 4 bases and 0 bases, with 22 bases remaining between them. Written as DNA, the CDR3 is TGTGCCAGCAGCCTGCTTGGGGGGACGGCCGCCTCTAACTATGGCTACACCTTC. Amino acid sequence: CASSLLGGTAASNYGYTF.